Following are 12 T cell receptor beta chains from one sample sequenced in a study of monozygotic twins with inflammatory bowel disease. TCRdb re-called the 5' RACE reads and catalogs CDR3 proteins one per entry, DNA excluded. Its table records 150,000 to 200,000 distinct CDR3 sequences. The sequencing sample was made of blood. These receptors all stem from a human donor with ulcerative colitis or Crohn's disease, or a healthy co-twin of an affected twin (not recorded which).

The chain has TRBV28 and TRBJ2-6; TCRdb calls TRBD2, which cannot be checked without DNA. The CDR3 has 21 amino acids. Per the germline V gene, CDR1 is MDHEN and CDR2 is SYDVKM. CDR3 residues: CASSYPPQARDLISGANVLTF.

The rearrangement links TRBV10-3 to TRBJ2-7; TCRdb calls TRBD1, which cannot be checked without DNA. The CDR3 has 13 residues. Germline CDR1 and CDR2: ENHRY and SYGVKD. The CDR3 region is CAISGDRVGEQYF.

The chain recombines TRBV10-2 with TRBJ2-7; TCRdb's D call of TRBD2 is untestable without DNA. Germline V gene lookup returns CDR1 WSHSY and CDR2 SAAADI. The CDR3 runs 15 residues. The CDR3: CASSEEAAWRLEQYF.

The V gene is TRBV24-1, the J gene TRBJ2-1; TCRdb's assignment of TRBD2 cannot be checked, as there is no DNA. This CDR3 is built from 17 residues. Looked up from germline, CDR1 is KGHDR and CDR2 is SFDVKD. The CDR3 loop reads CATSDTGTSGTYNEQFF.

The rearrangement links TRBV20-1 to TRBJ1-5; TCRdb proposes TRBD1, but this gene call is untestable without DNA. The CDR3 sequence is 15 residues long. Germline V gives CDR1 DFQATT, CDR2 SNEGSKA (reference sequence). CDR3 sequence reads: CSARDWGTVHQPQHF.

V gene TRBV28 combines with J gene TRBJ1-1; there is no DNA to check the TCRdb D call of TRBD1. The CDR3 extends over 14 amino acids. Germline V CDR1 and CDR2: MDHEN, SYDVKM. CDR3 loop: CASSPWTGGVEAFF.

The J gene is TRBJ2-3, the V gene TRBV10-3; lacking DNA, the TRBD1 call made by TCRdb goes unchecked. CDR1 and CDR2 from the germline V gene are ENHRY and SYGVKD. This CDR3 spans 18 amino acids. CDR3 sequence: CAISESARGSPSTDTQYF.

The chain combines TRBV19 with TRBJ2-1. This CDR3 is built from 12 residues. Germline CDR1 is LNHDA and CDR2 is SQIVND (reference sequence). CDR3 loop: CASSILESEQFF.

This rearrangement joins TRBV15 to TRBJ2-5. Germline V gives CDR1 LNHNV, CDR2 YYDKDF (reference sequence). This CDR3 contains 15 residues. The CDR3 sequence is CATRRSAGPQETQYF.

J is TRBJ1-5 and V is TRBV20-1; lacking DNA, the TRBD1 call made by TCRdb goes unchecked. The CDR3 extends over 14 amino acids. The germline V gene encodes CDR1 DFQATT and CDR2 SNEGSKA (reference sequence). The CDR3 protein is CSATKGQNNQPQHF.

The chain couples TRBV5-1 to TRBJ1-2; TCRdb calls TRBD1, which cannot be checked without DNA. The CDR3 runs to 14 residues. Germline V lookup: CDR1 SGHRS, CDR2 YFSETQ. CDR3 sequence reads: CASSLDGGQYGYTF.

The chain uses TRBV11-3 and TRBJ1-1; no DNA is available, so the TRBD1 call from TCRdb remains unchecked. This CDR3 is built from 14 residues. CDR1 is SGHNT, CDR2 YENEEA, per germline. The CDR3 here is CASSLARDSTEAFF.